Presented here are 32 T cell receptor beta chains from one specimen sequenced in a study of tumor-infiltrating lymphocytes in primary liver carcinoma (dated by TCRdb to about 2017). Sequencing was performed on an Illumina HiSeq 2500. A constant-region primer and ProtoScript II reverse transcriptase were used to reverse-transcribe TCRbeta-specific cDNA from roughly 480 ng total RNA. TCRbeta libraries were built with three nested multiplex PCR rounds, a slightly modified ARM-PCR procedure. The first two PCR rounds used multiplex TRBV1-TRBV30 forward primers with a Cbeta reverse primer, each for about 11 cycles. Through fastp at Q25 and MiXCR, TCRdb rebuilt clones from the public reads, retaining in-frame beta chains. Duplicate CDR3 protein sequences are folded into a single record with the most common DNA and genes. The sample table holds 310,000 or so distinct CDR3 sequences, of which roughly 60% were seen once. 15% to 20% of the sample belongs to the ten largest clones.

Blood RNA was extracted from unsorted whole blood using TRIzol reagent, and germline DNA was obtained with the DNeasy Blood & Tissue kit. The source material was peripheral blood. The source is a woman aged 30 to 39 with primary liver carcinoma and hepatitis B virus infection.

This clonotype was found a few times. This rearrangement joins TRBV4-1 to TRBJ2-5; a possible D gene is TRBD1 (5 bases). V lost 1 base and J lost 8, with 14 bases in between. Germline CDR1 is MGHRA and CDR2 is YSYEKL. CDR3 size: 14 residues. The CDR3 here is CASSQVGPDSTQYF. The CDR3, as DNA: TGCGCCAGCAGCCAAGTTGGGCCTGACAGTACCCAGTACTTC.

This clonotype was seen a handful of times. The V gene is TRBV4-1, the J gene TRBJ2-2; D gene uncertain. The CDR3 spans 16 residues. Germline values: CDR1 MGHRA, CDR2 YSYEKL. The V end lost 1 base, the J end lost 3 bases, and 12 bases lay between the germline ends. This chain's CDR3 is CASSQGVQRHTGELFF. CDR3 in DNA: TGCGCCAGCAGCCAAGGGGTCCAGAGGCACACCGGGGAGCTGTTTTTT.

On this clonotype: At one end the junction does not follow the germline gene, possibly because of a read error. The CDR3 region has the DNA TGTGCCAGCAGTTCCACTAGCAATCAGTCCCAGCATTTT. Its translation: CASSSTSNQSQHF. This rearrangement joins TRBV6-6 to TRBJ1-5; D is uncertain. Germline V CDR1 and CDR2: MNHNY, SVGAGI (reference sequence). The CDR3 is 13 residues long.

V gene TRBV12-3 or TRBV12-4 combines with J gene TRBJ2-1, with 8 bases fitting TRBD1. Trimming cost V 0 bases and J 9 bases; bases outside gene matches: 7. The CDR3 runs 15 residues. The CDR3 DNA follows: TGTGCCAGCAGTTTAGCCGGGACAGGCTCTTTTGAGCAGTTCTTC. Its protein product is CASSLAGTGSFEQFF.

This clonotype came up many times. This chain joins TRBV12-3 or TRBV12-4 and TRBJ1-5, with D unresolved. Between the trimmed V and J ends, which lost 2 bases and 6 bases, there was a span of 17 bases. This CDR3 has 16 amino acids. CDR3 residues: CASSLSVGGPSQPQHF. The DNA for the CDR3 is TGTGCCAGCAGTTTAAGCGTCGGAGGCCCCAGTCAGCCCCAGCATTTT.

V gene TRBV30 combines with J gene TRBJ1-5; TRBD1 is a possible D gene (5 bases). The germline V and J ends were trimmed by 1 base and 4 bases, with 8 bases remaining between them. The CDR3 spans 13 residues. From germline, CDR1 is GTSNPN and CDR2 SVGIG (reference sequence). The CDR3 spells CAWSATGNQPQHF. The DNA of the CDR3 is TGTGCCTGGAGTGCCACAGGTAATCAGCCCCAGCATTTT.

This clonotype was counted between two and nine times. V gene TRBV6-1 combines with J gene TRBJ2-1; 9 positions match TRBD2. This CDR3 is built from 18 residues. Germline CDR1 is MNHNS and CDR2 is SASEGT. Trimming at V came to 2 bases and at J to 4 bases, leaving 12 bases not matched to a gene. In DNA, the CDR3 is TGTGCCAGCAGTGAACCGACTGTAGCGGGAGTTGGTTACAATGAGCAGTTCTTC. Protein product: CASSEPTVAGVGYNEQFF.

A few counts support this clonotype. The chain recombines TRBV5-1 with TRBJ2-5, with D tentatively TRBD2 (6 bases). There are 15 residues in the CDR3. The V and J ends lost 4 bases and 3 bases respectively, with 16 bases between them. Germline CDR1 reads SGHRS; CDR2 reads YFSETQ. CDR3 residues: CASSPQGLAEETQYF. CDR3 bases: TGCGCCAGCAGCCCTCAGGGACTTGCTGAAGAGACCCAGTACTTC. The entire variable domain, with the rest obtained from reference TRBV5-1 and TRBJ2-5, is as follows: KAGVTQTPRYLIKTRGQQVTLSCSPISGHRSVSWYQQTPGQGLQFLFEYFSETQRNKGNFPGRFSGRQFSNSRSEMNVSTLELGDSALYLCASSPQGLAEETQYFGPGTRLLVL.

The chain combines TRBV5-1 with TRBJ2-1; D not certain. Germline V gene lookup returns CDR1 SGHRS and CDR2 YFSETQ. The V end was cut by 1 base, the J end by 6 bases, with 11 bases between. This CDR3 spans 14 amino acids. CDR3 nucleotides: TGCGCCAGCAGCTTGAGGAACAGAGCCAATGAGCAGTTCTTC. Translating it yields CASSLRNRANEQFF.

As concerns this clonotype: A single base separates this from a much larger clone, so it may be a read error. The chain is built from TRBV7-9 and TRBJ2-3, with D perhaps TRBD2 (7 bases). This CDR3 has 16 amino acids. The V and J ends lost 5 bases and 2 bases respectively, with 17 bases between them. Germline CDR1 reads SEHNR; CDR2 reads FQNEAQ (reference sequence). This CDR3 is CASSPQRGAVTDTQYF. The CDR3 region has the DNA TGTGCCAGCAGCCCCCAACGGGGGGCTGTCACAGATACGCAGTATTTT.

The chain recombines TRBV5-4 with TRBJ1-1, with D unresolved. Germline V gene lookup returns CDR1 SGHNT and CDR2 YYREEE (reference sequence). CDR3 length: 15 amino acids. V gave up 2 bases and J gave up 8 bases, with 19 bases separating them. The CDR3 DNA sequence: TGTGCCAGCAGCTTAGCGGACGGAGTGAACATCGAAGCTTTCTTT. Residues: CASSLADGVNIEAFF.

V is TRBV6-5 and J is TRBJ2-5, with 12 bases matching TRBD2. Germline V gives CDR1 MNHEY, CDR2 SVGAGI. The V gene end was trimmed by 0 bases and the J gene end by 5 bases; junction bases not matched to a gene: 7. This CDR3 spans 17 amino acids. DNA of the CDR3: TGTGCCAGCAGTTACTCGGCGACTAGCGGGAGTCCTGAGACCCAGTACTTC. Translated: CASSYSATSGSPETQYF.

Comments on this clonotype: Compared with germline, one end of the junction differs, possibly owing to a read error. The rearrangement joins TRBV29-1 to TRBJ2-7, with a possible D match to TRBD2 (7 bases). The germline V gene has CDR1 SQVTM and CDR2 ANQGSEA. The CDR3 contains 12 residues. CDR3 in amino acids: CNVGGGQGEQYF. The CDR3 DNA follows: TGCAACGTTGGGGGGGGGCAAGGCGAGCAGTACTTC.

The chain links TRBV12-3 or TRBV12-4 to TRBJ1-2; the D is unclear. V gave up 1 base and J gave up 2 bases, with 5 bases separating them. This CDR3 contains 13 residues. The CDR3 DNA is TGTGCCAGCAGTTTAGGCGAGAACTATGGCTACACCTTC. It yields the protein CASSLGENYGYTF.

The chain recombines TRBV29-1 with TRBJ2-1, with TRBD2 matching over 14 bases. Germline lookup yields CDR1 SQVTM and CDR2 ANQGSEA. The CDR3 has 16 residues. J was trimmed by 5 bases and V by 8 bases; bases with no gene match: 11. This CDR3 is CSFAGTSGRNDNEQFF. The CDR3 DNA reads TGCAGCTTCGCCGGGACTAGCGGGAGAAATGACAATGAGCAGTTCTTC.

This clonotype was detected ten times or more. The rearrangement links TRBV29-1 to TRBJ2-7; 7 positions agree with TRBD1. The germline gives CDR1 SQVTM, CDR2 ANQGSEA. The CDR3 is 13 amino acids. With 4 bases clipped from V and 4 bases from J, the junction kept 7 bases outside the gene matches. In nucleotides, the CDR3 is TGCAGCGTTGTAGAGGCAGGGGGTTACGAGCAGTACTTC. Translation gives CSVVEAGGYEQYF.

For this clonotype: An end of the junction differs from the germline gene, which may be a read error. V is TRBV4-1 and J is TRBJ2-7; TRBD2 agrees at 10 bases. Germline-derived CDR1 and CDR2 are MGHRA and YSYEKL. This CDR3 comprises 14 residues. The CDR3 DNA sequence: TGCGCCAGCAGCCCCACCGGGACTAGCGACGAGCAGCACTTC. This sequence encodes CASSPTGTSDEQHF.

Remarks on this clonotype: This sequence may be a read error, since a much larger clone differs from it by one base. V gene TRBV4-3 combines with J gene TRBJ2-2; 10 bases are a match to TRBD2. Germline V gives CDR1 LGHNA, CDR2 YSLEER. The CDR3 consists of 20 residues. Written as DNA, the CDR3 is TGCGCCAGCGGCCAAGAAAGCACTAGCGGGGACCCAAAAGTCGCCGGGGAGCTGTTTTTT. As protein: CASGQESTSGDPKVAGELFF.

About this clonotype itself: A much larger clone differs by one base, so this may be a read error. The V call is TRBV29-1, the J call TRBJ2-5; 11 bases agree with TRBD2. CDR3 length: 15 amino acids. Germline CDR1 is SQVTM and CDR2 is ANQGSEA. DNA of the CDR3: TGCAGCGCCCCGGGGACTAGCGGAACTTACAATGAGCAGTCCTTC. Protein: CSAPGTSGTYNEQSF.

In regard to this clonotype: Possible read error: a much larger clone is one base away. The DNA for the CDR3 is TGCAGTCGGGACTGGGGCCCTATACACAATGAGCAGTTCTTC. Its protein product is CSRDWGPIHNEQFF. This chain connects TRBV29-1 to TRBJ2-1; D might be TRBD2 (6 bases). Germline assignment: CDR1 SQVTM and CDR2 ANQGSEA. The CDR3 is 14 residues long.

This clonotype was picked up one time. A much larger clone lies a single base off, so this may be a read error. The missing conserved phenylalanine or tryptophan at the end of this CDR3 makes a read error likely. The rearrangement joins TRBV29-1 to TRBJ2-1; possibly TRBD2 for D (5 bases). The CDR3 extends over 10 amino acids. The V end was cut by 8 bases, the J end by 9 bases, with 11 bases between. Germline V gives CDR1 SQVTM, CDR2 ANQGSEA. Written as DNA, the CDR3 is TGCAGCTCAACTGGAGGTGAGCAGTTCCTC. It is translated as CSSTGGEQFL.

The rearrangement uses TRBV6-2 or TRBV6-3 and TRBJ2-1; either TRBD1 or TRBD2 may supply D (5 bases each). Germline V CDR1 and CDR2: MNHEY, SVGEGT. CDR3 length: 13 residues. Trimming shortened V by 5 bases and J by 5 bases, and 10 bases separated the two germline ends. CDR3 amino acids: CASSKGENNEQFF. For the CDR3, the DNA is TGTGCCAGCAGTAAAGGGGAGAACAATGAGCAGTTCTTC.

In this sample, this clonotype turned up once. V gene TRBV11-2 combines with J gene TRBJ2-5, with D tentatively TRBD1 (5 bases). Germline CDR1 reads SGHAT; CDR2 reads FQNNGV. The CDR3 runs 11 residues. The V end lost 11 bases, the J end lost 4 bases, and 11 bases lay between the germline ends. For the CDR3, the DNA is TGTGCCGACAGCTTAGTAGAGACCCAGTACTTC. Its translation is CADSLVETQYF.

This clonotype was observed a handful of times. Given a much more abundant clone one base away, this may be a read error. This chain connects TRBV28 to TRBJ2-6; D is uncertain. The CDR3 totals 14 residues. Trimming shortened V by 7 bases and J by 0 bases, and 7 bases separated the two germline ends. The germline V gene encodes CDR1 MDHEN and CDR2 SYDVKM. In DNA, the CDR3 is TGTGCCAGCAAGCAGGCCTCTGGGGCCAACGTCCTGACTTTC. This translates into CASKQASGANVLTF.

This clonotype was seen many times. The chain employs TRBV5-6 and TRBJ2-5, with 11 positions matching TRBD1. The ends lost 3 bases at V and 5 bases at J; junction bases unmatched: 12. From germline, CDR1 is SGHDT and CDR2 YYEEEE. The CDR3 contains 17 residues. The DNA of the CDR3 is TGTGCCAGCAGCTCGGACAGGGGGCTTCAATTGGCGGAGACCCAGTACTTC. It is translated as CASSSDRGLQLAETQYF. The full variable domain, in which reference TRBV5-6 and TRBJ2-5 provide the parts outside the CDR3, is DAGVTQSPTHLIKTRGQQVTLRCSPKSGHDTVSWYQQALGQGPQFIFQYYEEEERQRGNFPDRFSGHQFPNYSSELNVNALLLGDSALYLCASSSDRGLQLAETQYFGPGTRLLVL.

A word on this clonotype: A read error is possible here, since a much larger clone lies one base away. The rearrangement joins TRBV12-3 or TRBV12-4 to TRBJ1-1, with D perhaps TRBD1 (5 bases). The CDR3 covers 15 residues. The CDR3 DNA reads TGTGCCAGCAGTCCCGCGGGACGGGGGTACTCTGAAACTTTCTTT. Protein product: CASSPAGRGYSETFF.

The chain combines TRBV7-9 with TRBJ2-5; 8 bases line up with TRBD2. The V gene's germline CDR1 is SEHNR and CDR2 FQNEAQ (reference sequence). The CDR3 is made up of 19 amino acids. J was trimmed by 1 base and V by 1 base; bases with no gene match: 14. The CDR3, as DNA: TGTGCCAGCAGCTTAGATAAATTCAAGCGGGAGAAGTTCCAAGAGACCCAGTACTTC. Translation: CASSLDKFKREKFQETQYF.

This chain connects TRBV29-1 to TRBJ1-3, with a possible D match to TRBD1 (5 bases). Germline CDR1 is SQVTM and CDR2 is ANQGSEA. The V and J ends lost 2 bases and 5 bases respectively, with 13 bases between them. The CDR3 has 14 amino acids. CDR3 sequence (DNA): TGCAGCGTTGAATCACGTCCAGGGCGAAACACCATATATTTT. This gives the protein CSVESRPGRNTIYF. The full variable domain, with the rest looked up from reference TRBV29-1 and TRBJ1-3, is SAVISQKPSRDICQRGTSLTIQCQVDSQVTMMFWYRQQPGQSLTLIATANQGSEATYESGFVIDKFPISRPNLTFSTLTVSNMSPEDSSIYLCSVESRPGRNTIYFGEGSWLTVV.

Concerning this clonotype: A read error may produce the germline difference seen at one junction end. This rearrangement joins TRBV12-3 or TRBV12-4 to TRBJ1-5; D is uncertain. This CDR3 is built from 15 residues. The CDR3 loop is CASSLAARYNQAQHF. DNA of the CDR3: TGTGCCAGCAGTTTAGCGGCTAGGTACAATCAGGCCCAGCATTTT.

This clonotype was detected once. This chain links TRBV30 with TRBJ2-2, with 7 bases that match TRBD1. Germline trimming cut 7 bases from V and 3 bases from J; bases unmatched to any gene: 5. Germline CDR1 is GTSNPN and CDR2 is SVGIG (reference sequence). The CDR3 spans 13 residues. CDR3 residues: CAFDRADTGELFF. CDR3 DNA sequence: TGTGCCTTCGACAGGGCGGACACCGGGGAGCTGTTTTTT.

The chain joins TRBV7-9 to TRBJ1-2, with TRBD1 as a possible D gene (5 bases). The CDR3 covers 14 residues. Germline CDR1 and CDR2: SEHNR and FQNEAQ (reference sequence). CDR3 sequence: CATKFQRQSYGYTF. The CDR3 DNA is TGTGCAACGAAGTTCCAGAGACAGAGTTATGGCTACACCTTC.

There are a few counts of this clonotype. The chain carries TRBV7-9 and TRBJ1-3, with D maybe TRBD1 (5 bases). Germline lookup yields CDR1 SEHNR and CDR2 FQNEAQ (reference sequence). Trimming cost V 5 bases and J 6 bases, with 14 bases left between them. This CDR3 has 14 residues. The CDR3 DNA reads TGTGCCAGCAGCCTCCGGGACGGATTAAACACCATATATTTT. It translates to CASSLRDGLNTIYF. The full variable domain, its missing parts supplied by reference TRBV7-9 and TRBJ1-3, is DTGVSQNPRHKITKRGQNVTFRCDPISEHNRLYWYRQTLGQGPEFLTYFQNEAQLEKSRLLSDRFSAERPKGSFSTLEIQRTEQGDSAMYLCASSLRDGLNTIYFGEGSWLTVV.